These T cell receptor beta chains were read from a single sample in a study of blood T cell repertoires in COVID-19. Some clones are missing from TCRdb's copy, which holds only in-frame ones; the method was immunoSEQ multiplex PCR. The repertoire holds about 140,000 clones, about 83% seen once, with approximately 3% in the top ten. The sequenced material came from PBMCs or T cells enriched from blood (not recorded which). The receptors originated from a woman between 50 and 59 years old with acute COVID-19. Both conserved end residues are part of each CDR3. The D gene is left open where the match is weak. Not every row has a clone size; where given, it reads once, few, many or a size class.

j_gene: TRBJ1-2; abundance: .; v_gene: TRBV5-1; len: 19; d_gene: TRBD1; CDR3aa: CASSPRQGTGYLTFYGYTF; CDR3nt: TGCGCCAGCAGCCCTCGACAGGGAACCGGGTACTTGACCTTCTATGGCTACACCTTC
j_gene: TRBJ2-5; abundance: .; v_gene: TRBV7-3; len: 15; d_gene: TRBD1; CDR3aa: CASSLTGGLQETQYF; CDR3nt: TGTGCCAGCAGCTTGACAGGGGGACTCCAAGAGACCCAGTACTTC
j_gene: TRBJ2-3; abundance: once; v_gene: TRBV4-1; len: 15; d_gene: TRBD2; CDR3aa: CASSQSGLVRDTQYF; CDR3nt: TGCGCCAGCAGCCAAAGTGGACTAGTCAGAGATACGCAGTATTTT
j_gene: TRBJ1-4; abundance: .; v_gene: TRBV5-1; len: 15; d_gene: .; CDR3aa: CASRGGGGTNEKLFF; CDR3nt: TGCGCCAGCAGGGGCGGGGGCGGAACTAATGAAAAACTGTTTTTT
j_gene: TRBJ2-7; abundance: .; v_gene: TRBV7-2; len: 14; d_gene: TRBD2; CDR3aa: CASSSRAGATEQYF; CDR3nt: TGTGCCAGCAGCTCGAGAGCGGGAGCAACCGAGCAGTACTTC
j_gene: TRBJ2-5; abundance: .; v_gene: TRBV13; len: 15; d_gene: .; CDR3aa: CASSARTAQVETQYF; CDR3nt: TGTGCCAGCAGCGCCCGGACAGCGCAAGTGGAGACCCAGTACTTC
j_gene: TRBJ2-3; abundance: .; v_gene: TRBV9; len: 15; d_gene: .; CDR3aa: CASSYEGRLTDTQYF; CDR3nt: TGTGCCAGCAGCTATGAGGGTAGGCTGACAGATACGCAGTATTTT
j_gene: TRBJ2-5; abundance: .; v_gene: TRBV6-5; len: 14; d_gene: TRBD2; CDR3aa: CASRREGAWETQYF; CDR3nt: TGTGCCAGCAGGAGGGAGGGCGCTTGGGAGACCCAGTACTTC
j_gene: TRBJ2-1; abundance: .; v_gene: TRBV7-9; len: 17; d_gene: TRBD2; CDR3aa: CASRETRASGSFNEQFF; CDR3nt: TGTGCCAGCAGAGAAACCAGGGCTAGCGGGAGTTTCAATGAGCAGTTCTTC
j_gene: TRBJ2-7; abundance: .; v_gene: TRBV11-3; len: 14; d_gene: .; CDR3aa: CASSLEDSSYEQYF; CDR3nt: TGTGCCAGCAGCTTGGAGGACAGCTCCTACGAGCAGTACTTC
j_gene: TRBJ2-3; abundance: .; v_gene: TRBV12-1; len: 16; d_gene: .; CDR3aa: CASRAGLAGVPDTQYF; CDR3nt: TGTGCCAGCAGAGCGGGACTAGCGGGAGTTCCGGATACGCAGTATTTT
j_gene: TRBJ1-1; abundance: .; v_gene: TRBV7-2; len: 15; d_gene: TRBD1; CDR3aa: CASSPQGNLNTEAFF; CDR3nt: TGTGCCAGCAGCCCACAGGGGAACCTGAACACTGAAGCTTTCTTT
j_gene: TRBJ2-5; abundance: .; v_gene: TRBV7-9; len: 15; d_gene: TRBD2; CDR3aa: CASSHTAGVGETQYF; CDR3nt: TGTGCCAGCAGCCATACAGCGGGGGTTGGAGAGACCCAGTACTTC
j_gene: TRBJ2-7; abundance: .; v_gene: TRBV21-1; len: 22; d_gene: .; CDR3aa: CASSKRGVAGTVDPGGYYEQYF; CDR3nt: TGTGCCAGCAGCAAACGCGGAGTCGCCGGGACAGTTGATCCCGGCGGGTACTACGAGCAGTACTTC
j_gene: TRBJ2-1; abundance: .; v_gene: TRBV9; len: 17; d_gene: TRBD2; CDR3aa: CASSDGTSFGSYNEQFF; CDR3nt: TGTGCCAGCAGCGATGGGACTAGCTTTGGCTCCTACAATGAGCAGTTCTTC
j_gene: TRBJ2-1; abundance: .; v_gene: TRBV21-1; len: 15; d_gene: .; CDR3aa: CASSNRPSGSDEQFF; CDR3nt: TGTGCCAGCAGCAATCGGCCTAGCGGGAGCGATGAGCAGTTCTTC
j_gene: TRBJ1-1; abundance: .; v_gene: TRBV2; len: 15; d_gene: .; CDR3aa: CASSLHLKRGTEAFF; CDR3nt: TGTGCCAGCAGTCTTCACCTAAAAAGGGGCACTGAAGCTTTCTTT
j_gene: TRBJ2-7; abundance: .; v_gene: TRBV28; len: 21; d_gene: TRBD2; CDR3aa: CASSFGRGHGTSGRPSYEQYF; CDR3nt: TGTGCCAGCAGTTTCGGTCGAGGGCACGGGACTAGCGGGAGACCATCCTACGAGCAGTACTTC
j_gene: TRBJ1-2; abundance: .; v_gene: TRBV5-8; len: 12; d_gene: .; CDR3aa: CASSLSVRVVTF; CDR3nt: TGTGCCAGCAGCTTGAGTGTCAGGGTCGTCACCTTC
j_gene: TRBJ2-2; abundance: .; v_gene: TRBV15; len: 17; d_gene: .; CDR3aa: CATSRDPSLLGAGELFF; CDR3nt: TGTGCCACCAGCAGAGATCCCTCGCTCTTAGGGGCCGGGGAGCTGTTTTTT
j_gene: TRBJ1-4; abundance: .; v_gene: TRBV18; len: 15; d_gene: .; CDR3aa: CASSLFERAGEKLFF; CDR3nt: TGTGCCAGCTCACTCTTTGAGAGGGCTGGGGAAAAACTGTTTTTT
j_gene: TRBJ2-4; abundance: once; v_gene: TRBV24-1; len: 15; d_gene: TRBD2; CDR3aa: CATSDSGGDINIQYF; CDR3nt: TGTGCCACCAGTGATAGTGGGGGGGATATAAACATTCAGTACTTC
j_gene: TRBJ1-2; abundance: .; v_gene: TRBV11-1; len: 15; d_gene: TRBD1; CDR3aa: CASSQGQGRNYGYTF; CDR3nt: TGTGCCAGCAGTCAGGGACAGGGGAGGAACTATGGCTACACCTTC
j_gene: TRBJ2-3; abundance: .; v_gene: TRBV4-2; len: 17; d_gene: TRBD2; CDR3aa: CASSQVGSGRQGDTQYF; CDR3nt: TGTGCCAGCAGCCAAGTGGGCAGCGGGAGGCAGGGAGATACGCAGTATTTT
j_gene: TRBJ1-2; abundance: few; v_gene: TRBV19; len: 13; d_gene: TRBD1; CDR3aa: CASSPTGAPAATF; CDR3nt: TGTGCCAGTAGCCCGACAGGGGCCCCAGCAGCCACCTTC
j_gene: TRBJ2-1; abundance: once; v_gene: TRBV7-2; len: 14; d_gene: .; CDR3aa: CASSPSLAGDEQFF; CDR3nt: TGTGCCAGCAGCCCTTCCCTGGCGGGCGATGAGCAGTTCTTC
j_gene: TRBJ2-2; abundance: .; v_gene: TRBV18; len: 16; d_gene: .; CDR3aa: CASSPLRDPNTGELFF; CDR3nt: TGTGCCAGCTCACCTTTGCGGGACCCGAACACCGGGGAGCTGTTTTTT
j_gene: TRBJ2-3; abundance: .; v_gene: TRBV7-3; len: 14; d_gene: .; CDR3aa: CASSPSGGINTQYF; CDR3nt: TGTGCCAGCAGCCCTTCCGGGGGAATAAATACGCAGTATTTT